Within the sample, the clone carrying this T cell receptor beta chain is medium-sized. Its matching antigen is unknown. V dropped 0 bases and J dropped 1 base, with 7 bases sitting between them. Per the germline V gene, CDR1 is LNHNV and CDR2 is YYDKDF (reference sequence). This CDR3 comprises 16 residues. Noted treatment: roughly 20 received Ad26.COV2.S at low or high dose, single or two shots; 5 received placebo; per-sample allocation not given. Sample collection was performed on day 63 after the first vaccine or placebo injection. Clones were read by immunoSEQ multiplex PCR, and TCRdb kept only the in-frame ones, dropping some. The data contain 350,000 to 500,000 clones, roughly 89% of them seen just once; the ten biggest clones take up just over 2.5%. The data stem from a study of Ad26.COV2.S vaccination and SARS-CoV-2 variants. Overall study context: Donor got 5x10^10 or 1x10^11 viral particles of Ad26.COV2.S. General study points: Using TCR breadth and depth analyses may have led to underestimated total T cell responses. Recipients of either vaccine or placebo displayed similar breadth of non-spike TCRs.

The input for sequencing was peripheral blood, taken in a trial of Ad26.COV2.S vaccine versus placebo. The receptor's source is a person between 18 and 65 years old who received the Ad26.COV2.S COVID-19 vaccine or a placebo. The chain couples TRBV15 to TRBJ2-6; unclear D gene. The CDR3 loop is CATSRDQGSGANVLTF. For the CDR3, the DNA is TGTGCCACCAGCAGAGATCAAGGTTCTGGGGCCAACGTCCTGACTTTC. The whole variable domain, remainder taken from reference TRBV15 and TRBJ2-6, is DAMVIQNPRYQVTQFGKPVTLSCSQTLNHNVMYWYQQKSSQAPKLLFHYYDKDFNNEADTPDNFQSRRPNTSFCFLDIRSPGLGDTAMYLCATSRDQGSGANVLTFGAGSRLTVL.